This T cell receptor beta chain was retrieved from a study of blood T cell repertoires in COVID-19. Profiling relied on immunoSEQ multiplex PCR, and the TCRdb table lists in-frame clones only, not all of them. The sample yields 150,000 to 200,000 clones, around four fifths seen once. CDR1 SGHNT and CDR2 YYREEE come from the germline V gene (reference sequence). This CDR3 contains 15 residues. Trimming took 0 bases from V and 8 from J; bases not matched to a gene: 3. The rearrangement joins TRBV5-4 to TRBJ2-1; 12 nucleotides match TRBD2. This TCR derives from a woman in her twenties or thirties with acute or convalescent COVID-19. Sequencing was performed on peripheral blood. CDR3 DNA: TGTGCCAGCAGCTTGGAACTAGCGGGGGGCGATGAGCAGTTCTTC. Protein: CASSLELAGGDEQFF.